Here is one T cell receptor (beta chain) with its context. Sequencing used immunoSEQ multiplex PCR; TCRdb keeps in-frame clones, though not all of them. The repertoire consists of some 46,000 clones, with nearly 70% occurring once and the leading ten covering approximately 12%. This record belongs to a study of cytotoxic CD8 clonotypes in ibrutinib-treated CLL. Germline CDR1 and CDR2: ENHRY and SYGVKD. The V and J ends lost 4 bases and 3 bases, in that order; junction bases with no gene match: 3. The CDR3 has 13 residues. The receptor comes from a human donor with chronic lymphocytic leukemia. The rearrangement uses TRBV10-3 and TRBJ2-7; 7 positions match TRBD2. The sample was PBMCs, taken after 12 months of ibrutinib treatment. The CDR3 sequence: CAISVLADYEQYF. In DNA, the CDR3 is TGTGCCATCAGTGTTCTAGCGGACTACGAGCAGTACTTC.